This T cell receptor beta chain is drawn from a study of blood T cell repertoires in COVID-19. Study at large: PBMCs, B-cell-depleted T cells, or T cells provided the cDNA or gDNA that made up the material.

Authors' analysis steps: Nucleated cell counts were estimated from reference gene primer amplification. Sequencing was performed with immunoSEQ multiplex PCR; in TCRdb, only in-frame clones are kept and a portion is missing. The V and J calls and clone size were taken over from that table, and D and trimming were inferred from the DNA. The sample holds 180,000 or so clones, roughly 90% seen once. The table lists this clone with a few counts. The CDR3 loop spans 15 amino acids. The germline V gene encodes CDR1 KGHSH and CDR2 LQKENI. V lost 3 bases, J lost 2 bases, and 4 bases stayed unmatched. Sequenced sample: peripheral blood. The sequence derives from a man in his forties with acute or convalescent COVID-19. The chain combines TRBV18 with TRBJ1-1; 9 positions match TRBD1. CDR3 amino acids: CASSPRTGANTEAFF. In nucleotides, the CDR3 is TGTGCCAGCTCACCGAGGACAGGGGCAAACACTGAAGCTTTCTTT.